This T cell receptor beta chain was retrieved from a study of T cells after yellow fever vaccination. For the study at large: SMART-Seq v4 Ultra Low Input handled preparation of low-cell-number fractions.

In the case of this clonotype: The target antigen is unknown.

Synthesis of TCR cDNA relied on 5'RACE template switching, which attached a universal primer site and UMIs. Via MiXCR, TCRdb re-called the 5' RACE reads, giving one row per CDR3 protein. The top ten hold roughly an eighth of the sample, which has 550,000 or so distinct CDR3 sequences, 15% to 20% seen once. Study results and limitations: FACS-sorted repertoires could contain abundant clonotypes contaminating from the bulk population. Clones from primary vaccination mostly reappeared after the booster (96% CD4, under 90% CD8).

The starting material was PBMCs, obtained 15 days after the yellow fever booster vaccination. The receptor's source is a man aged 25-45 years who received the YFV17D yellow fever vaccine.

In nucleotides, the CDR3 is TGTGCCAGCAGCCGCGGGACTAGCGGGAGCTACTACGAGCAGTACTTC. This gives the protein CASSRGTSGSYYEQYF. The rearrangement links TRBV12-3 or TRBV12-4 to TRBJ2-7; 14 bases agree with TRBD2. The CDR3 is 16 residues long. V was pared by 6 bases and J by 3 bases, with 7 bases of the junction left unmatched.